One sample yielded the 32 T cell receptor beta chains listed below, sequenced in a study of blood T cell repertoires in COVID-19. The method was immunoSEQ multiplex PCR; TCRdb's version includes in-frame clones alone and lacks a portion of them. Of about 250,000 clones in the sample, approximately 88% were seen once. The sample consisted of PBMCs or T cells enriched from blood (not recorded which). The receptors stem from a woman in her thirties or forties who had been exposed to COVID-19.

This clone was detected only once. The gene calls are TRBV4-2 and TRBJ1-4; 12 bases line up with TRBD1. Germline V gives CDR1 LGHNA, CDR2 YNFKEQ. The V and J ends lost 1 base and 1 base, in that order; junction bases with no gene match: 4. The CDR3 is 18 amino acids. The CDR3 here is CASSQGGDRGQTNEKLFF. Here the CDR3 DNA reads TGTGCCAGCAGCCAAGGGGGGGACAGGGGGCAAACTAATGAAAAACTGTTTTTT.

The gene calls are TRBV4-2 and TRBJ1-1; 7 positions match TRBD1. This CDR3 spans 16 amino acids. The germline V gene encodes CDR1 LGHNA and CDR2 YNFKEQ. V was clipped by 3 bases and J by 2 bases; unmatched bases: 9. The CDR3 protein is CASSQTIGGGNTEAFF. The CDR3 DNA sequence: TGTGCCAGCAGCCAGACCATAGGGGGCGGTAACACTGAAGCTTTCTTT.

V usage is TRBV3-1 (or the pseudogene TRBV3-2) and J usage is TRBJ1-4; D might be TRBD1 (6 bases). Trimming shortened V by 1 base and J by 8 bases, and 11 bases separated the two germline ends. The CDR3 totals 14 residues. Germline CDR1 is LGHDT and CDR2 is YNNKEL (reference sequence). The CDR3 spells CASSQAAGEEKLFF. CDR3 in DNA: TGTGCCAGCAGCCAAGCCGCAGGGGAGGAAAAACTGTTTTTT.

A single count supports this clone. The chain couples TRBV9 to TRBJ1-1; weak D call: TRBD1 (5 bases). Trimming cost V 4 bases and J 1 base, with 14 bases left between them. Germline V gives CDR1 SGDLS, CDR2 YYNGEE. The CDR3 contains 15 residues. Here the CDR3 DNA reads TGTGCCAGCAGCCCGGGCTTGGGGCGGAACACTGAAGCTTTCTTT. Protein product: CASSPGLGRNTEAFF.

The chain's CDR3 is CASSSARGTDTQYF. The CDR3 nucleotides are TGTGCCAGTAGTTCGGCCAGGGGCACAGATACGCAGTATTTT. The gene calls are TRBV19 and TRBJ2-3; possible D gene TRBD1, 5 bases. V was cut by 5 bases and J by 1 base, with 10 bases left in between. The CDR3 has 14 residues. Per germline, CDR1 LNHDA and CDR2 SQIVND (reference sequence).

The J gene is TRBJ2-5, the V gene TRBV6-4; 7 bases agree with TRBD1. V gave up 7 bases and J gave up 5 bases; unmatched junction bases: 13. Germline assignment: CDR1 MRHNA and CDR2 SNTAGT. The CDR3 length is 15 residues. The CDR3 loop reads CASTRQGRVRETQYF. The DNA of the CDR3 is TGTGCCAGCACCAGACAGGGTCGGGTGAGGGAGACCCAGTACTTC.

This sequence joins TRBV6-4 and TRBJ1-1; D uncertain. This CDR3 is 12 amino acids long. V was shortened by 0 bases and J by 8 bases, with 7 bases between the two germline ends. Germline values: CDR1 MRHNA, CDR2 SNTAGT. CDR3 sequence: CASSDSSKEAFF. CDR3 DNA: TGTGCCAGCAGTGACTCGAGTAAGGAAGCTTTCTTT.

V gene TRBV5-4 combines with J gene TRBJ1-5; D ambiguous. Germline assignment: CDR1 SGHNT and CDR2 YYREEE (reference sequence). This CDR3 is built from 12 residues. Deletions cut 4 bases from V and 9 bases from J, with 11 bases between. The CDR3, as DNA: TGTGCCAGCAGCCTTGGCGAGGGGCCCCAGCATTTT. Protein product: CASSLGEGPQHF.

The rearrangement joins TRBV7-9 to TRBJ2-1; 9 nucleotides agree with TRBD1. Germline V CDR1 and CDR2: SEHNR, FQNEAQ (reference sequence). V lost 5 bases and J lost 1; bases outside the gene matches: 9. This CDR3 contains 17 residues. CDR3 residues: CASSRNTGGESYNEQFF. The CDR3, as DNA: TGTGCCAGCAGCCGTAACACAGGGGGCGAGTCCTACAATGAGCAGTTCTTC.

V usage is TRBV6-5 and J usage is TRBJ1-1, with unresolved D. The CDR3 loop spans 14 amino acids. V shed 0 bases and J shed 5 bases, with 10 bases lying between them. Germline V lookup: CDR1 MNHEY, CDR2 SVGAGI. The CDR3 sequence: CASSYSLGGTEAFF. In DNA, the CDR3 is TGTGCCAGCAGTTACTCCCTCGGAGGGACTGAAGCTTTCTTT.

V gene TRBV28 combines with J gene TRBJ1-4, with D perhaps matching TRBD1 (5 bases). Germline V gene lookup returns CDR1 MDHEN and CDR2 SYDVKM. The CDR3 loop spans 16 amino acids. V lost 2 bases and J lost 10, with 20 bases in between. The CDR3 sequence: CASSLPGRLMGGKLFF. CDR3 bases: TGTGCCAGCAGTTTACCTGGACGTCTAATGGGGGGAAAACTGTTTTTT.

The CDR3 nucleotides read TGTGCCAGTAGTATAGACCCCGGGGGAATATCGTTCACACGATACGAGCAGTACGTC. Its translation is CASSIDPGGISFTRYEQYV. This chain links TRBV19 with TRBJ2-7; a possible D gene is TRBD2 (6 bases). The length of the CDR3 is 19 residues. The germline gives CDR1 LNHDA, CDR2 SQIVND (reference sequence). Trimming removed 0 bases at V and 4 bases at J, with 25 bases between.

The chain employs TRBV27 and TRBJ1-2, with TRBD1 identical over 8 bases. With V trimmed by 6 bases and J by 7 bases, 13 bases remained unmatched. Germline V gives CDR1 MNHEY, CDR2 SMNVEV (reference sequence). CDR3 length: 15 residues. The chain's CDR3 is CASRSPSRGPVGYTF. The CDR3 bases are TGTGCCAGCAGAAGCCCGAGCAGGGGGCCGGTTGGCTACACCTTC.

The table lists this clone with a few counts. This chain uses TRBV28 with TRBJ1-2; 7 nucleotides agree with TRBD1. Germline V gene sequence: CDR1 MDHEN, CDR2 SYDVKM. V lost 5 bases and J lost 7; bases outside the gene matches: 16. The CDR3 sequence is 16 residues long. The CDR3, as DNA: TGTGCCAGCAGTAATTCCGGACAGGCCCTTCGGGGTGGCTACACCTTC. Translating it yields CASSNSGQALRGGYTF.

The chain couples TRBV2 to TRBJ2-7; 9 positions match TRBD1. The germline gives CDR1 SNHLY, CDR2 FYNNEI. This CDR3 region has 16 residues. The J segment lost 2 bases and the V segment lost 4 bases, leaving 9 bases of the junction unmatched. CDR3 bases: TGTGCCAGCAGTGCCCCCCGGGACAGGGATGCCTACGAGCAGTACTTC. Translating it yields CASSAPRDRDAYEQYF.

V usage is TRBV24-1 and J usage is TRBJ1-1; D gene uncertain. This CDR3 is built from 13 residues. Trimming took 6 bases from V and 3 from J, leaving 10 bases between them. Germline-derived CDR1 and CDR2 are KGHDR and SFDVKD. The CDR3 region has the DNA TGTGCCACCAGTTTTGGTTCGGACACTGAAGCTTTCTTT. This translates into CATSFGSDTEAFF.

In its sample, this clone was seen a few times. The CDR3 DNA sequence: TGTGCCAGCAGCTTACAACTCACTAACTATGGCTACACCTTC. This translates into CASSLQLTNYGYTF. The chain combines TRBV7-8 with TRBJ1-2; no firm D call. This CDR3 has 14 amino acids. V gave up 2 bases and J gave up 0 bases, with 7 bases separating them. The germline V gene has CDR1 SGHVS and CDR2 FQNEAQ.

V is TRBV16 and J is TRBJ2-5; 8 nucleotides match TRBD2. In germline, CDR1 is KGHSY, CDR2 FQNENV. The CDR3 has 16 residues. Trimming at V came to 1 base and at J to 0 bases, leaving 4 bases not matched to a gene. The CDR3 here is CASSQLFSGNQETQYF. CDR3 nucleotides: TGTGCCAGCAGCCAATTGTTTAGCGGGAACCAAGAGACCCAGTACTTC.

V usage is TRBV3-1 (or the pseudogene TRBV3-2) and J usage is TRBJ2-1, with 13 bases that match TRBD2. The germline gives CDR1 LGHDT, CDR2 YNNKEL (reference sequence). V dropped 5 bases and J dropped 7; count of bases not matched to a gene: 5. The CDR3 runs to 15 residues. The CDR3 region is CASSFTSGGVNEQFF. In DNA form, the CDR3 reads TGTGCCAGCAGCTTTACTAGCGGGGGGGTGAATGAGCAGTTCTTC.

The chain employs TRBV11-3 and TRBJ2-1; 8 bases are a match to TRBD2. V was pared by 4 bases and J by 5 bases, with 10 bases of the junction left unmatched. The CDR3 sequence is 16 residues long. Germline CDR1 reads SGHNT; CDR2 reads YENEEA. The CDR3 sequence is CASSWIRLASDNEQFF. In nucleotides, the CDR3 is TGTGCCAGCAGCTGGATACGACTAGCGAGCGACAATGAGCAGTTCTTC.

This clone was counted only a few times. This rearrangement joins TRBV11-2 to TRBJ2-3, with D perhaps matching TRBD2 (5 bases). The CDR3 is 15 amino acids. Trimming cost V 3 bases and J 6 bases, with 16 bases left between them. CDR1 is SGHAT, CDR2 FQNNGV, per germline. The CDR3 spells CASSFGNSVRDTQYF. The CDR3 nucleotides are TGTGCCAGCAGCTTCGGGAATTCCGTGAGGGATACGCAGTATTTT.

The chain employs TRBV7-9 and TRBJ1-4; D unresolved. CDR1 is SEHNR and CDR2 is FQNEAQ in the germline V gene (reference sequence). Trimming removed 3 bases at V and 0 bases at J, with 11 bases between. The CDR3 is made up of 16 amino acids. The CDR3: CASSFPPGTTNEKLFF. The DNA for the CDR3 is TGTGCCAGCAGCTTTCCCCCCGGGACAACTAATGAAAAACTGTTTTTT. The variable domain in full, with the rest retrieved from reference TRBV7-9 and TRBJ1-4, is DTGVSQNPRHKITKRGQNVTFRCDPISEHNRLYWYRQTLGQGPEFLTYFQNEAQLEKSRLLSDRFSAERPKGSFSTLEIQRTEQGDSAMYLCASSFPPGTTNEKLFFGSGTQLSVL.

The V and J genes are TRBV3-1 (or the pseudogene TRBV3-2) and TRBJ1-6, with TRBD1 matching over 12 bases. After removal of 4 bases from V and 8 bases from J, the junction contained 9 bases not matched to a gene. Per the germline V gene, CDR1 is LGHDT and CDR2 is YNNKEL (reference sequence). The CDR3 has 17 amino acids. The DNA for the CDR3 is TGTGCCAGCAGCCTGACTACAGGGACAGGGGGCGATTCACCCCTCCACTTT. Translation: CASSLTTGTGGDSPLHF.

The V gene is TRBV11-2, the J gene TRBJ2-1, with TRBD1 matching over 10 bases. The CDR3 runs 16 residues. With 0 bases clipped from V and 7 bases from J, the junction kept 6 bases outside the gene matches. CDR1 and CDR2 (germline): SGHAT, FQNNGV. This chain's CDR3 is CASSLEPGQGKNEQFF. As DNA, the CDR3 is TGTGCCAGCAGCTTAGAGCCGGGACAGGGGAAAAATGAGCAGTTCTTC.

This clone was observed a single time. This rearrangement joins TRBV7-9 to TRBJ1-2; D gene unclear. The length of the CDR3 is 12 residues. V shed 1 base and J shed 8 bases, with 8 bases lying between them. The germline V gene encodes CDR1 SEHNR and CDR2 FQNEAQ (reference sequence). The CDR3 DNA sequence: TGTGCCAGCAGCTTAGGCGTTCCGGGCTACACCTTC. Translated, it gives CASSLGVPGYTF.

The V call is TRBV5-8, the J call TRBJ2-2; D not resolved. V was cut by 4 bases and J by 5 bases, with 15 bases left in between. Germline V gene lookup returns CDR1 SGHTS and CDR2 YDEGEE. The CDR3 is made up of 15 amino acids. The CDR3 reads CASSLSSSVTGELFF. In nucleotides, the CDR3 is TGTGCCAGCAGCCTCTCTTCTTCCGTTACCGGGGAGCTGTTTTTT.

The chain joins TRBV14 to TRBJ1-1, with D possibly being TRBD1 (6 bases). Trimming removed 2 bases from V and 2 bases from J, with 21 bases in between. Germline values: CDR1 SGHDN, CDR2 FVKESK. This CDR3 has 18 residues. CDR3 coding DNA: TGTGCCAGCAGCCAACTCATGGGGGCAGGGGCCATCAACACTGAAGCTTTCTTT. Encoded protein: CASSQLMGAGAINTEAFF.

This clone has only one observation. V is TRBV4-1 and J is TRBJ1-1; TRBD1 matches at 7 bases. CDR1 and CDR2 (germline): MGHRA, YSYEKL. This CDR3 spans 18 amino acids. The ends lost 0 bases at V and 1 base at J; junction bases unmatched: 11. For the CDR3, the DNA is TGCGCCAGCAGCCAAGACAGGGGGACAATGAGCTCGAACACTGAAGCTTTCTTT. Translating gives CASSQDRGTMSSNTEAFF.

This clone has only one observation. The chain carries TRBV30 and TRBJ2-7; D might be TRBD1 (7 bases). From germline, CDR1 is GTSNPN and CDR2 SVGIG (reference sequence). Trimming removed 1 base at V and 4 bases at J, with 14 bases between. The CDR3 sequence is 14 residues long. The chain's CDR3 is CAWSGQGGAYEQYF. The CDR3 DNA sequence: TGTGCCTGGAGTGGACAGGGAGGTGCTTACGAGCAGTACTTC.

This rearrangement joins TRBV28 to TRBJ1-2; D is perhaps TRBD1 (6 bases). This CDR3 is 17 amino acids long. The V gene's germline CDR1 is MDHEN and CDR2 SYDVKM. The V gene lost 4 bases and the J gene lost 0 bases, with 18 bases spanning the gap. The CDR3 loop reads CASSSYGPRGPNYGYTF. The CDR3 nucleotides read TGTGCCAGCAGTTCTTATGGCCCCAGGGGCCCTAACTATGGCTACACCTTC.

CDR3 loop: CSVEEGLGPQYF. CDR3 nucleotides: TGCAGCGTTGAAGAGGGACTAGGTCCGCAGTATTTT. The chain has TRBV29-1 and TRBJ2-3, with 8 positions matching TRBD2. The CDR3 contains 12 residues. V gave up 0 bases and J gave up 10 bases; unmatched junction bases: 3. Per germline, CDR1 SQVTM and CDR2 ANQGSEA.

The chain is built from TRBV6-5 and TRBJ2-2; D unclear. V was clipped by 2 bases and J by 3 bases, with 13 bases between them. The V gene's germline CDR1 is MNHEY and CDR2 SVGAGI. The CDR3 sequence is 16 residues long. The CDR3 sequence is CASSYRAPLDTGELFF. The CDR3 region has the DNA TGTGCCAGCAGTTACCGCGCCCCCCTGGACACCGGGGAGCTGTTTTTT.